Following are 9 T cell receptor beta chains from one sample sequenced in a study of blood T cell repertoires in COVID-19. The data were produced by immunoSEQ multiplex PCR, yet TCRdb's version contains in-frame clones alone and is incomplete. The table has 25,000 to 30,000 clones, over 75% seen once. Input material: peripheral blood. All receptors derive from a man aged 65-85 years with active COVID-19.

Details on this clone: Other DNA sequences in the sample encode the same CDR3. The chain employs TRBV5-6 and TRBJ2-7; 11 bases align to TRBD2. Germline V CDR1 and CDR2: SGHDT, YYEEEE. V lost 0 bases, J lost 9 bases, and 8 bases stayed unmatched. The CDR3 contains 15 residues. The DNA for the CDR3 is TGTGCCAGCAGCTTGGGTAGCGGGGGGGCCCGGGTGCAGTACTTC. It yields the protein CASSLGSGGARVQYF.

Of note for this clone: At one boundary the junction diverges from the germline segment, which might be a read error. The V gene is TRBV28, the J gene TRBJ1-3; no clear D. Germline V gene sequence: CDR1 MDHEN, CDR2 SYDVKM. The CDR3 has 14 amino acids. The CDR3 spells CASSPQVSGSTIYF. The CDR3 nucleotides are TGTGCCAGCAGTCCCCAGGTATCTGGAAGCACCATATATTTT. Full variable domain (missing parts from reference TRBV28 and TRBJ1-3): DVKVTQSSRYLVKRTGEKVFLECVQDMDHENMFWYRQDPGLGLRLIYFSYDVKMKEKGDIPEGYSVSREKKERFSLILESASTNQTSMYLCASSPQVSGSTIYFGEGSWLTVV.

This clone has just one count. The junction departs from germline at one end; a sequencing error may be responsible. CDR3 protein: CASRIGELSTEAFF. The CDR3 DNA is TGTGCCAGTAGAATAGGGGAGTTGAGCACTGAAGCTTTCTTT. V gene TRBV19 combines with J gene TRBJ1-1, with D perhaps TRBD1 (5 bases). CDR1 is LNHDA, CDR2 SQIVND, per germline (reference sequence). The CDR3 is 14 amino acids.

This chain links TRBV12-3 or TRBV12-4 with TRBJ2-1; unclear D gene. V lost 4 bases and J lost 6, with 4 bases in between. The length of the CDR3 is 11 residues. This CDR3 is CASSSLNEQFF. The DNA of the CDR3 is TGTGCCAGCAGTTCACTCAATGAGCAGTTCTTC.

The rearrangement links TRBV7-9 to TRBJ2-3, with 12 bases fitting TRBD2. This CDR3 is built from 15 residues. V lost 6 bases and J lost 8; bases outside the gene matches: 9. Germline V gene data show CDR1 as SEHNR and CDR2 as FQNEAQ (reference sequence). CDR3 in amino acids: CASRGTSGSQGTQYF. CDR3 DNA: TGTGCCAGCAGGGGGACTAGCGGGTCCCAGGGTACGCAGTATTTT.

This clone appeared once. The chain couples TRBV3-1 (or the pseudogene TRBV3-2) to TRBJ2-7; 11 bases are a match to TRBD2. Germline trimming cut 3 bases from V and 0 bases from J; bases unmatched to any gene: 1. Germline CDR1 is LGHDT and CDR2 is YNNKEL (reference sequence). The CDR3 runs to 15 residues. CDR3 DNA sequence: TGTGCCAGCAGCCAGGGACTAGCGGCCTCCTACGAGCAGTACTTC. It codes for CASSQGLAASYEQYF.

The chain has TRBV27 and TRBJ1-2; D may be TRBD1 (5 bases). This CDR3 is built from 14 residues. Germline lookup yields CDR1 MNHEY and CDR2 SMNVEV (reference sequence). The V gene lost 2 bases and the J gene lost 2 bases, with 9 bases spanning the gap. CDR3 nucleotides: TGTGCCAGCAGTTTACGGGAGGGGAACTATGGCTACACCTTC. It translates to CASSLREGNYGYTF.

The rearrangement uses TRBV29-1 and TRBJ1-6, with D maybe TRBD1 (6 bases). The CDR3 is made up of 15 amino acids. Germline assignment: CDR1 SQVTM and CDR2 ANQGSEA. The V end lost 5 bases, the J end lost 0 bases, and 11 bases lay between the germline ends. The CDR3 protein is CSVRTGSSYNSPLHF. CDR3 sequence (DNA): TGCAGCGTTCGAACAGGGAGCTCCTATAATTCACCCCTCCACTTT.

The V gene is TRBV29-1, the J gene TRBJ2-5; 10 positions agree with TRBD2. CDR3 length: 15 residues. Germline CDR1 and CDR2: SQVTM and ANQGSEA. V was clipped by 7 bases and J by 5 bases; unmatched bases: 13. CDR3 bases: TGCAGCGCTCCTCGGGTAGCGGGGGGCCTGGAGACCCAGTACTTC. Protein product: CSAPRVAGGLETQYF.